One and the same sample provided the 9 T cell receptor beta chains below, sequenced in a study of PD-L1 blockade in urothelial cancer (TCRdb year 2017). Libraries came from the immunoSEQ multiplex PCR assay. Sourced from immuneACCESS, this table was stored by TCRdb with only in-frame sequences that have V and J called. A share of the clones is absent; for the studies checked, an unresolved V gene accounts for under half, and the remainder has no known explanation. The sample table records about 40,000 clones; roughly 90% of these occur just once. The ten largest clones add up to roughly a quarter of the sample. In light of the paper, this sample's time point label describes: peripheral blood 6 weeks after treatment start. Sequences were derived from PBMCs, sampled around atezolizumab (anti-PD-L1) treatment. The source is a man in his 60s with urothelial cancer.

The CDR3, as DNA: TGTGCCAGCAGCCCCCTGGGGGGGCGTATTTACGAGCAGTACTTC. The encoded protein is CASSPLGGRIYEQYF. The rearrangement joins TRBV5-6 to TRBJ2-5; TRBD2 might be the D (7 bases). Near its end, the DNA agrees better with TRBJ2-7, so the J call may be wrong. Germline CDR1 and CDR2: SGHDT and YYEEEE. This CDR3 contains 15 residues.

The rearrangement links TRBV6-1 to TRBJ1-6; D unclear. This CDR3 is 14 amino acids long. Trimming pared 1 base from V and 14 bases from J, leaving 15 bases between. CDR1 is MNHNS and CDR2 is SASEGT in the germline V gene. The CDR3 sequence is CASSEVQARGSLHF. CDR3 DNA sequence: TGTGCCAGCAGTGAAGTCCAGGCGCGAGGGTCCCTCCACTTT.

The chain combines TRBV7-6 with TRBJ2-5, with 7 bases that match TRBD1. This CDR3 contains 16 residues. V lost 4 bases, J lost 4 bases, and 12 bases stayed unmatched. Germline CDR1 SGHVS, CDR2 FNYEAQ. CDR3 bases: TGTGCCAGCAGCTATCGGGACGGTCAGGGGGTAGAGACCCAGTACTTC. Encoded protein: CASSYRDGQGVETQYF.

The V and J genes are TRBV29-1 and TRBJ2-5; no definite D call. The CDR3 totals 12 residues. Germline V lookup: CDR1 SQVTM, CDR2 ANQGSEA. Trimming took off 2 bases at V and 7 bases at J, with 11 bases between the two ends. CDR3 DNA sequence: TGCAGCGTTGAATCGGGTGATGGGACCCAGTACTTC. Translation gives CSVESGDGTQYF. Variable domain in full (rest from reference TRBV29-1 and TRBJ2-5): SAVISQKPSRDICQRGTSLTIQCQVDSQVTMMFWYRQQPGQSLTLIATANQGSEATYESGFVIDKFPISRPNLTFSTLTVSNMSPEDSSIYLCSVESGDGTQYFGPGTRLLVL.

The chain combines TRBV6-1 with TRBJ1-1; 7 bases agree with TRBD1. The junction had 10 bases not matched to a gene; V was cut back by 11 bases and J by 1 base. Germline-derived CDR1 and CDR2 are MNHNS and SASEGT. This CDR3 has 14 amino acids. The DNA of the CDR3 is TGTGCCTCAATGGCGGGACAGTCGAACACTGAAGCTTTCTTT. Its protein is CASMAGQSNTEAFF.

The chain has TRBV5-1 and TRBJ1-3, with 8 bases aligning to TRBD1. Germline V gives CDR1 SGHRS, CDR2 YFSETQ. With V trimmed by 0 bases and J by 3 bases, 8 bases remained unmatched. The CDR3 sequence is 17 residues long. The CDR3 protein is CASSLAQGAPGGNTIYF. The CDR3 coding sequence is TGCGCCAGCAGCTTGGCTCAGGGGGCGCCGGGTGGAAACACCATATATTTT. Variable domain in full (rest from reference TRBV5-1 and TRBJ1-3): KAGVTQTPRYLIKTRGQQVTLSCSPISGHRSVSWYQQTPGQGLQFLFEYFSETQRNKGNFPGRFSGRQFSNSRSEMNVSTLELGDSALYLCASSLAQGAPGGNTIYFGEGSWLTVV.

The DNA of the CDR3 is TGTGCCAGCAGCGTAGCGGGGACAGTCTCCTACGAGCAGTACTTC. Amino acid sequence: CASSVAGTVSYEQYF. The chain joins TRBV9 to TRBJ2-7, with TRBD1 matching 7 bases. The V gene end was trimmed by 0 bases and the J gene end by 0 bases; junction bases not matched to a gene: 3. This CDR3 is built from 15 residues. The germline V gene has CDR1 SGDLS and CDR2 YYNGEE.

The gene calls are TRBV27 and TRBJ1-2; possible D gene TRBD1, 5 bases. Trimming removed 2 bases from V and 4 bases from J, with 14 bases in between. Germline CDR1 and CDR2: MNHEY and SMNVEV (reference sequence). The CDR3 length is 15 residues. CDR3 region: CASSLVMGGGYGYTF. In DNA, the CDR3 is TGTGCCAGCAGTTTAGTGATGGGGGGAGGCTATGGCTACACCTTC.

V is TRBV15 and J is TRBJ2-1, with D unclear. The CDR3 has 15 residues. The ends were cut back, 1 base at V and 6 bases at J, with 13 bases in the middle. Germline V gene data show CDR1 as LNHNV and CDR2 as YYDKDF (reference sequence). CDR3 bases: TGTGCCACCAGCAGAGTCGGCTACAGATCCAATGAGCAGTTCTTC. Translation gives CATSRVGYRSNEQFF.